Listed below are T cell receptor beta chains from one sample, sequenced in a study of molecular identifiers for immune sequencing clone quantification. From the PCR reads, TCRdb called clonotypes with MiXCR, one entry per CDR3 protein. The sample lists over 300,000 distinct CDR3 sequences, roughly 24% occurring once. Sample: naive CD8+ T cells from blood, with Jurkat cell RNA spiked in. The origin of the receptors is a human donor in good health. Some libraries in this study had Jurkat cell RNA spiked in. The conserved cysteine and the conserved F or W are not part of the CDR3 here.

TRBJ1-1 | TRBV6-5 | TSSYGTEAF
TRBJ2-5 | TRBV7-9 | ASSAQGETQY
TRBJ1-1 | TRBV4-1 | ASSQEAGRDGTEAF
TRBJ2-7 | TRBV7-9 | ASSLSGSAHEQY
TRBJ2-7 | TRBV4-3 | ASGQDTGYEQY
TRBJ2-1 | TRBV6-6 | ASGEGAEQF
TRBJ2-3 | TRBV6-2/TRBV6-3 | ASAVSTGRPTDTQY
TRBJ2-3 | TRBV9 | AGSVRGTDTQY
TRBJ2-7 | TRBV27 | ASSLSNQGREQY
TRBJ1-6 | TRBV7-9 | ASSETGTKSPLH
TRBJ1-4 | TRBV4-2 | ASSERRGNEKLF
TRBJ2-5 | TRBV4-1 | ASSYRPGSTETQY
TRBJ2-2 | TRBV11-3 | ASSTYRAPGELF
TRBJ2-3 | TRBV27 | ASSLMASGVPDTQY
TRBJ1-6 | TRBV7-8 | ASSPYGTGVVPLH
TRBJ2-1 | TRBV19 | ASSITLAGGSYNEQF